This TCR beta chain derives from a study of T cell responses to AZD1222 COVID-19 vaccine. Sequencing was performed with immunoSEQ multiplex PCR; in TCRdb, only in-frame clones are kept and a portion is missing. The data contain nearly 95,000 clones, 80% to 90% of them singletons. CDR1 is MGHDK, CDR2 SYGVNS, per germline. This CDR3 region has 13 residues. J gave up 5 bases and V 6 bases, and 3 bases lay outside the gene matches. This clonotype originated in an adult who received the AZD1222 COVID-19 vaccine. V gene TRBV25-1 combines with J gene TRBJ2-3; 9 bases fit TRBD2. This sample comprised peripheral blood, obtained 28 days after the second AZD1222 dose. This chain's CDR3 is CASSLAGLDTQYF. The CDR3 DNA reads as TGTGCCAGCAGCCTAGCGGGGTTAGATACGCAGTATTTT.